This entry concerns a single T cell receptor beta chain. Its antigen is not known. The sample is drawn from a study of shared clonotypes between healthy human individuals. Background on the study: Aged between 18 and 49, the donors were two women and three men.

CD45RO negativity and positive selection for CCR7 defined naive CD8 cells, a population that excluded terminally differentiated effector memory CD45RA+ cells. Study-wide results and caveats: What naive subsets generally showed was a larger estimated richness than memory subsets showed.

CDR1 and CDR2 from the germline V gene are SQVTM and ANQGSEA. With 6 bases removed from V and 6 bases from J, the gap between germline ends came to 11 bases. The length of the CDR3 is 11 residues. Authors' processing steps: Sequence data from immunoSEQ were junction-only and lacked quality scores; consequently, filtering differed. Clones were read by immunoSEQ multiplex PCR, and TCRdb kept only the in-frame ones, dropping some. V and J calls and clone size are copied from that table; D and trimming were computed from the DNA. The sample records around 2,000,000 clones, roughly 91% being singletons. The TCR originated in a man in his late teens or twenties in good health. Some clones in this sample may be carry-over from other donors' samples. V and J are TRBV29-1 and TRBJ1-1, with D perhaps matching TRBD1 (6 bases). Sequencing was done on a sample of naive CD8+ T cells from PBMCs. For the CDR3, the DNA is TGCAGCGTCCCCGGGACACCTGAAGCTTTCTTT. Amino acids: CSVPGTPEAFF.